This T cell receptor beta chain emerged from a study of OX40 agonist ivuxolimab in advanced cancers. Study information: An agonistic human IgG2 monoclonal antibody against OX40 (CD134) was given. Overall study findings and caveats: CD4+ and CD8+ T cells in blood underwent clonal expansion by week 6 at 0.1 to 3.0 mg/kg. Relative to CD4+ cells, CD8+ T cells on average had more expanded clones.

TCRdb's table, derived via immunoSEQ multiplex PCR, lists solely in-frame clones and lacks some. The data hold tens of thousands of clones, with about 88% observed a single time. Notes on this clone: Its antigen is not known.

The CDR3 sequence is 13 residues long. Germline assignment: CDR1 MNHEY and CDR2 SMNVEV (reference sequence). Trimming removed 4 bases from V and 15 bases from J, with 19 bases in between. Sequenced material: CD4+ or CD8+ T cells sorted from blood, taken in a trial of the OX40 agonist ivuxolimab. This chain links TRBV27 with TRBJ2-1; TRBD1 might be the D (5 bases). The clonotype originates from an adult with an advanced solid tumor such as melanoma, head and neck, liver or kidney cancer. This CDR3 is CASSSDSPIGRFF. CDR3 DNA sequence: TGTGCCAGCAGTTCTGACAGTCCCATAGGGCGGTTCTTC.